This is a list of T cell receptor beta chains from one sample in a study of blood T cell repertoires in COVID-19. The data were produced by immunoSEQ multiplex PCR, yet TCRdb's version contains in-frame clones alone and is incomplete. Altogether approximately 220,000 clones are present, about 80% being singletons, with the ten largest covering about 2.5%. Sequenced material: peripheral blood. Every receptor here comes from a woman aged 40 to 50 with active or convalescent COVID-19. Each CDR3 is given with its conserved first and last residue. The order of the fields is J gene, clone size, V gene, D gene, CDR3 DNA, CDR3 protein. A D gene is named only where the DNA matches it firmly. Rows give clone size only sometimes, using once, few, many, or a class for an expanded clone.

>TRBJ2-3|NA|TRBV21-1|NA
TGTGCCAGCAGCAAAACCCGGACAGGGAGCACAGATACGCAGTATTTT
CASSKTRTGSTDTQYF
>TRBJ2-1|NA|TRBV24-1|TRBD1
TGTGCCACCAGTGACCTTAAGGGACAGGGGAACAATGAGCAGTTCTTC
CATSDLKGQGNNEQFF
>TRBJ1-1|NA|TRBV18|NA
TGTGCCAGCTCACCGCAAGTGGATGGGGCCATTGGCGCTTTCTTT
CASSPQVDGAIGAFF
>TRBJ2-7|NA|TRBV2|TRBD2
TGTGCCAGCATCCGGGGGGACTCGAAAAGGCCTGGGGAGCAGTACTTC
CASIRGDSKRPGEQYF
>TRBJ1-1|NA|TRBV19|NA
TGTGCCAGTAGTCCGGTTGGACAGCCCGACACTGAAGCTTTCTTT
CASSPVGQPDTEAFF
>TRBJ1-2|NA|TRBV4-1|TRBD1
TGCGCCAGCAGCCAACCCCGACAGGGGAACTATGGCTACACCTTC
CASSQPRQGNYGYTF
>TRBJ1-2|NA|TRBV28|TRBD1
TGTGCCAGCAGTTTGCAGGGGGCCCTGAAGGGCTACACCTTC
CASSLQGALKGYTF
>TRBJ2-3|NA|TRBV6-1|TRBD2
TGTGCCAGCAGTGCCCAGTGGGGGAATAGCGGGGGGTTGTCAGATACGCAGTATTTT
CASSAQWGNSGGLSDTQYF
>TRBJ2-7|NA|TRBV2|TRBD1
TGTGCCAGCAAAGGGACAGCAACATACGAGCAGTACTTC
CASKGTATYEQYF
>TRBJ2-7|NA|TRBV19|NA
TGTGCCAGTACACCGAACAGGGTCTTTGGCTACGAGCAGTACTTC
CASTPNRVFGYEQYF
>TRBJ1-5|NA|TRBV7-8|NA
TGTGCCAGCAGTGGCGGAGACTATCAGCCCCAGCATTTT
CASSGGDYQPQHF
>TRBJ2-5|few|TRBV6-5|NA
TGTGCCAGCAGTTCCCCTCGGACAGAAGAGACCCAGTACTTC
CASSSPRTEETQYF
>TRBJ2-1|once|TRBV19|NA
TGTGCCAGTAGTCTGTCACACCGCTTCTACAATGAGCAGTTCTTC
CASSLSHRFYNEQFF
>TRBJ1-3|NA|TRBV19|NA
TGTGCCAGTAGTATTCTTCTGGACTACCCTTCTGGAAACACCATATATTTT
CASSILLDYPSGNTIYF
>TRBJ1-3|NA|TRBV4-3|NA
TGCGCCAGCAGCCAAGCCAGGCACGATGAAAGAAACACCATATATTTT
CASSQARHDERNTIYF
>TRBJ1-6|NA|TRBV6-5|TRBD1
TGTGCCAGCAGTTCGTCCGGGACAGGGAATTCACCCCTCCACTTT
CASSSSGTGNSPLHF
>TRBJ2-7|NA|TRBV6-6|NA
TGTGCCAGCAAGGTAGGAGGGGCGACCTACGAGCAGTACTTC
CASKVGGATYEQYF
>TRBJ2-2|NA|TRBV7-6|TRBD2
TGTGCCAAGGCCCCTTTAGCGGGGGTGCCCGGGGAGCTGTTTTTT
CAKAPLAGVPGELFF
>TRBJ2-7|NA|TRBV7-8|NA
TGTGCCAGCAGCCTGGGGGGGACAGGAACCTACGAGCAGTACTTC
CASSLGGTGTYEQYF
>TRBJ2-7|NA|TRBV6-5|NA
TGTGCCAGCAGTTACCAGCGGGCCTCCTACGAGCAGTACTTC
CASSYQRASYEQYF
>TRBJ1-1|NA|TRBV19|NA
TGTGCCACTATCGAGGGCGGTAATGAAGCTTTCTTT
CATIEGGNEAFF
>TRBJ2-1|NA|TRBV5-1|TRBD1
TGCGCCAGCAGCTTGTGGACAGGGGGGAGTGAGCAGTTCTTC
CASSLWTGGSEQFF